This TCR beta chain came from a study of T cell clones after liver transplantation. The assay was immunoSEQ multiplex PCR, and TCRdb's table has in-frame clones only and misses some. The sample holds 15,000 to 20,000 clones, about 84% seen once. This TCR was sampled from a human patient who received a liver transplant. The graft donor may be the source of some T cells. The sample consisted of CD8+ T cells from blood, taken less than 50 months after liver transplant.

For the CDR3, the DNA is TGTGCCACCAGCATAGAACGGGGGCAAGAGACCCAGTACTTC. This gives the protein CATSIERGQETQYF. The chain couples TRBV15 to TRBJ2-5; D perhaps matches TRBD2 (6 bases). V lost 4 bases, J lost 2 bases, and 11 bases lay in between. Germline CDR1 and CDR2: LNHNV and YYDKDF (reference sequence). The CDR3 covers 14 residues.